These 14 T cell receptor beta chains originate from one sample sequenced in a study of CD8+ T cells in alopecia areata. Treatment noted: oral pan-JAK inhibitor, 5-10 mg twice daily. Following RNA extraction, reverse transcription yielded cDNA that acted as the sequencing template. Clones were read by immunoSEQ multiplex PCR, and TCRdb kept only the in-frame ones, dropping some. The top ten hold around 1.5% of the sample, which has some 240,000 clones, about 58% seen once. Material: CD4+ T cells sorted from blood, obtained at week 4, from a patient treated with tofacitinib. The receptor set was obtained from a human donor with alopecia areata.

This chain joins TRBV9 and TRBJ1-6, with D perhaps matching TRBD1 (6 bases). Germline V gives CDR1 SGDLS, CDR2 YYNGEE. The CDR3 contains 15 residues. The V end lost 0 bases, the J end lost 10 bases, and 14 bases lay between the germline ends. The CDR3: CASSVGGRGSSPLHF. Here the CDR3 DNA reads TGTGCCAGCAGCGTAGGTGGCAGGGGATCCTCACCCCTCCACTTT.

This clone turned up a few times. The chain has TRBV29-1 and TRBJ1-2, with 11 bases that match TRBD1. V dropped 7 bases and J dropped 0; count of bases not matched to a gene: 4. CDR1 and CDR2 from the germline V gene are SQVTM and ANQGSEA. This CDR3 is built from 14 residues. The CDR3 loop is CSAGGQGANYGYTF. CDR3 coding DNA: TGCAGCGCTGGGGGACAGGGGGCTAACTATGGCTACACCTTC.

This clone showed up just a few times. The chain uses TRBV29-1 and TRBJ2-2; D may be TRBD1 (6 bases). V was trimmed by 4 bases and J by 5 bases, leaving 8 bases between them. The CDR3 is 12 residues long. Per the germline V gene, CDR1 is SQVTM and CDR2 is ANQGSEA. The CDR3, as DNA: TGCAGCGTTGGGCAGGGGACCGGGGAGCTGTTTTTT. Translated, it gives CSVGQGTGELFF.

The rearrangement uses TRBV30 and TRBJ1-1, with D possibly being TRBD1 (5 bases). V lost 4 bases, J lost 10 bases, and 19 bases lay in between. Germline V lookup: CDR1 GTSNPN, CDR2 SVGIG (reference sequence). The CDR3 runs to 13 residues. This CDR3 is CAWNQPDSGGAFF. In DNA form, the CDR3 reads TGTGCCTGGAACCAGCCCGACAGTGGAGGAGCTTTCTTT.

This clone has a handful of counts. The chain is built from TRBV5-1 and TRBJ2-7; 8 nucleotides match TRBD1. The J segment lost 5 bases and the V segment lost 3 bases, leaving 16 bases of the junction unmatched. The CDR3 extends over 17 amino acids. Germline V CDR1 and CDR2: SGHRS, YFSETQ. The CDR3, as DNA: TGCGCCAGCAGCTCCTCGTGGTCTATGGGACAGGCTAACGAGCAGTACTTC. The encoded protein is CASSSSWSMGQANEQYF. The whole variable domain, filled in from reference TRBV5-1 and TRBJ2-7, reads KAGVTQTPRYLIKTRGQQVTLSCSPISGHRSVSWYQQTPGQGLQFLFEYFSETQRNKGNFPGRFSGRQFSNSRSEMNVSTLELGDSALYLCASSSSWSMGQANEQYFGPGTRLTVT.

The rearrangement joins TRBV30 to TRBJ2-5; 7 bases are shared with TRBD1. Per the germline V gene, CDR1 is GTSNPN and CDR2 is SVGIG (reference sequence). V lost 4 bases and J lost 5; bases outside the gene matches: 7. The CDR3 totals 13 residues. The CDR3: CAWTGQSGETQYF. CDR3 DNA sequence: TGTGCCTGGACGGGACAGTCGGGGGAGACCCAGTACTTC.

This clone showed up just a few times. V is TRBV2 and J is TRBJ2-1; the match to TRBD2 covers 7 bases. CDR3 length equals 13 residues. V lost 7 bases and J lost 7; bases outside the gene matches: 7. CDR1 is SNHLY, CDR2 FYNNEI, per germline. The DNA for the CDR3 is TGTGCCAGCAAACAACTAGCGAGTAATGAGCAGTTCTTC. It encodes CASKQLASNEQFF.

In this sample, this clone turned up once. The chain links TRBV2 to TRBJ2-5, with 9 bases matching TRBD1. Unmatched junction bases numbered 2, after V lost 6 bases and J lost 0 bases. Germline-derived CDR1 and CDR2 are SNHLY and FYNNEI. CDR3 length: 14 amino acids. As DNA, the CDR3 is TGTGCCAGCAGCGGACAGGGGTACCAAGAGACCCAGTACTTC. This encodes CASSGQGYQETQYF.

The V gene is TRBV4-2, the J gene TRBJ2-1, with 14 positions matching TRBD2. V was pared by 0 bases and J by 7 bases, with 8 bases of the junction left unmatched. CDR1 is LGHNA and CDR2 is YNFKEQ in the germline V gene. The CDR3 runs to 18 residues. In DNA, the CDR3 is TGTGCCAGCAGCCAAGATCTTCCGGGACTAGCGGGGGTTAATGAGCAGTTCTTC. It specifies CASSQDLPGLAGVNEQFF.

This chain uses TRBV7-2 with TRBJ1-5; D ambiguous. Trimming cost V 2 bases and J 0 bases, with 8 bases left between them. Per the germline V gene, CDR1 is SGHTA and CDR2 is FQGNSA. The CDR3 has 15 amino acids. The CDR3 DNA is TGTGCCAGCAGCTTAAACAGCAATAGCAATCAGCCCCAGCATTTT. It codes for CASSLNSNSNQPQHF.

This clone was counted a few times. The V and J genes are TRBV6-5 and TRBJ2-3, with 7 nucleotides matching TRBD1. The CDR3 is made up of 15 amino acids. Germline V CDR1 and CDR2: MNHEY, SVGAGI. V was pared by 9 bases and J by 2 bases, with 11 bases of the junction left unmatched. The CDR3 region has the DNA TGTGCCAGTGTGTTACAGGGGACCTTCACAGATACGCAGTATTTT. As protein: CASVLQGTFTDTQYF.

The table lists this clone with a few counts. V is TRBV7-8 and J is TRBJ2-7, with D hard to call. V was clipped by 5 bases and J by 4 bases, with 9 bases between them. The CDR3 is made up of 12 amino acids. The germline gives CDR1 SGHVS, CDR2 FQNEAQ. The CDR3 bases are TGTGCCAGCAGCCCGGACCTATACGAGCAGTACTTC. Its protein product is CASSPDLYEQYF.

J is TRBJ1-4 and V is TRBV30; a possible D gene is TRBD1 (5 bases). Germline assignment: CDR1 GTSNPN and CDR2 SVGIG (reference sequence). The CDR3 contains 14 residues. V lost 0 bases and J lost 2, with 7 bases in between. The CDR3 DNA follows: TGTGCCTGGAGTGTTCGACAGACTAATGAAAAACTGTTTTTT. Translated, it gives CAWSVRQTNEKLFF. The full variable domain, in which reference TRBV30 and TRBJ1-4 provide the parts outside the CDR3, is SQTIHQWPATLVQPVGSPLSLECTVEGTSNPNLYWYRQAAGRGLQLLFYSVGIGQISSEVPQNLSASRPQDRQFILSSKKLLLSDSGFYLCAWSVRQTNEKLFFGSGTQLSVL.

The chain is built from TRBV30 and TRBJ2-3, with D hard to call. V lost 6 bases, J lost 5 bases, and 6 bases lay in between. There are 10 residues in the CDR3. Germline CDR1 and CDR2: GTSNPN and SVGIG (reference sequence). The CDR3 loop reads CACVGDTQYF. The DNA for the CDR3 is TGTGCCTGCGTAGGAGATACGCAGTATTTT.